This TCR beta chain comes out of a study of blood T cell repertoires in COVID-19. This table comes from immunoSEQ multiplex PCR, and its TCRdb copy is limited to in-frame clones, with some not included. Of approximately 240,000 clones detected, over 80% appear once; the ten largest clones hold about 1.9%. The CDR3 has 14 residues. Germline V CDR1 and CDR2: LNHDA, SQIVND (reference sequence). V was shortened by 3 bases and J by 8 bases, with 15 bases between the two germline ends. The source of this sequence is a woman aged 18-35 years who had recovered from COVID-19. V gene TRBV19 combines with J gene TRBJ2-3, with D hard to call. Source material: PBMCs or T cells enriched from blood (not recorded which). The CDR3 sequence is CASSMSRPSSTQYF. The CDR3 region has the DNA TGTGCCAGTAGTATGTCCCGCCCCTCGAGTACGCAGTATTTT.